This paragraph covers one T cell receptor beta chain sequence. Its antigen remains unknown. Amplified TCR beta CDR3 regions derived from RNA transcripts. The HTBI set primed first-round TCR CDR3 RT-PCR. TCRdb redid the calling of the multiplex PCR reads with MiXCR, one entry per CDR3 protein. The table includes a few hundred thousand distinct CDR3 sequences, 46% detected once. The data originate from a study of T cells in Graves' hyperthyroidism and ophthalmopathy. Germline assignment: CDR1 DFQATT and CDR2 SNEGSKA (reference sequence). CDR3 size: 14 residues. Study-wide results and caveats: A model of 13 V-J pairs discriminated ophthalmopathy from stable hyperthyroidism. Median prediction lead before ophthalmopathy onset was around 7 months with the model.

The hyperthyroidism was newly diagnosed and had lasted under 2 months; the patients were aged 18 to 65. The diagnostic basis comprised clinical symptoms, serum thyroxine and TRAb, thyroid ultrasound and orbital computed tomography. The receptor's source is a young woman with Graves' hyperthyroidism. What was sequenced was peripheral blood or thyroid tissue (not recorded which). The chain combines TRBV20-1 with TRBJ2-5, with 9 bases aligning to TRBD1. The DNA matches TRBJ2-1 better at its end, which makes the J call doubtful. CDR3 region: CSASLDRGNNEQFF. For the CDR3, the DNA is TGCAGTGCTAGTCTGGACAGGGGAAACAATGAGCAGTTCTTC.